The rows below give T cell receptor beta chains drawn from one sample of a study of post-analysis software for immune sequencing data. TCRdb passed the PCR reads through MiXCR, listing each CDR3 protein once. The sample has hundreds of thousands of distinct CDR3 sequences, around 40% seen once. Sequencing was carried out using blood. The receptors were sampled from a girl aged 10 to 17 with multiple sclerosis. The CDR3 runs from the conserved cysteine through the conserved F or W. A D gene is named only where the DNA matches it firmly. Size is omitted from some rows. Given values are once, few, many or a class for expanded clones.

TGCAGTTTACTAGCGGAGTCTCCCTACAATGAGCAGTTCTTC	CSLLAESPYNEQFF	TRBV20-1	TRBJ2-1	TRBD2	NA
TGCAGTGCTAGAGATTTCACCAGCGGGAGGGCCGTTGGCAATGAGCAGTTCTTC	CSARDFTSGRAVGNEQFF	TRBV20-1	TRBJ2-1	TRBD2	NA
TGTGCCAGCAGCCGTCGGGACAGGGGATATGGCTACACCTTC	CASSRRDRGYGYTF	TRBV5-6	TRBJ1-2	TRBD1	NA
TGTGCCAGCAGCGCTGAGAACGGGGGGTGGCTAGCGGGAGACTCCTACGAGCAGTACTTC	CASSAENGGWLAGDSYEQYF	TRBV7-2	TRBJ2-7	TRBD2	few
TGTGCCAGCAGCTTGACGGACCCTTACAGTGAGCAGTTCTTC	CASSLTDPYSEQFF	TRBV5-4	TRBJ2-1	NA	NA
TGCGCCAGCAGCCAAGATCGTTCCGGGATTAGCTCCTACGAGCAGTACTTC	CASSQDRSGISSYEQYF	TRBV4-3	TRBJ2-7	NA	few
TGTGCCAGCAGCTCGACAGTACTTCAACCCTACGAGCAGTACTTC	CASSSTVLQPYEQYF	TRBV5-6	TRBJ2-7	NA	NA
TGTGCCAGCAGCCCCGGACTAGCGGGAGCCCACGAGCAGTACTTC	CASSPGLAGAHEQYF	TRBV12-3/TRBV12-4	TRBJ2-7	TRBD2	NA
TGTGCCAGCAGCCAACCACTAGCGGGAGACTACACAGATACGCAGTATTTT	CASSQPLAGDYTDTQYF	TRBV7-9	TRBJ2-3	TRBD2	NA
TGTGCCAGCAGTCGGACAGGGGGGTATGGCTACACCTTC	CASSRTGGYGYTF	TRBV28	TRBJ1-2	TRBD1	NA
TGTGCCAGCAGCCCAGCGTTGCCGGGACAGGTATACTACGAGCAGTACTTC	CASSPALPGQVYYEQYF	TRBV6-6	TRBJ2-7	TRBD1	NA
TGCAGTGCTACAGACAGGGTCGAGGGCTCCTACGAGCAGTACTTC	CSATDRVEGSYEQYF	TRBV20-1	TRBJ2-7	TRBD1	NA
TGTGCCAGCAGCCCGCAGTTGGGGGACAATGAGCAGTTCTTC	CASSPQLGDNEQFF	TRBV14	TRBJ2-1	NA	NA
TGTGCCAGCAGCTTACAGGGAGCAGCCAAAAACATTCAGTACTTC	CASSLQGAAKNIQYF	TRBV7-3	TRBJ2-4	NA	NA
TGTGCCAGCAGCCCCGAAGCTGCGTCCTTGTCGGATGAGCAGTTCTTC	CASSPEAASLSDEQFF	TRBV12-3/TRBV12-4	TRBJ2-1	NA	few
TGTGCCTGGAGTCTAGCAAGGGGTTCGGAGCAGTTCTTC	CAWSLARGSEQFF	TRBV30	TRBJ2-1	NA	NA
TGTGCCAGCAGCTTAGGGCGGGCAACCTATGGCTACACCTTC	CASSLGRATYGYTF	TRBV7-2	TRBJ1-2	NA	NA
TGTGCCAGCAGCCCCCACCAGGGTTCGGAGCAGTACTTC	CASSPHQGSEQYF	TRBV11-1	TRBJ2-7	NA	once
TGTGCCAGCAGCTTATTCGGGGACAGGGGGCTGGCGGGAGGCTTCTACGAGCAGTACTTC	CASSLFGDRGLAGGFYEQYF	TRBV7-9	TRBJ2-7	TRBD1	NA
TGTGCCAGCAGCTTTCGACAGAACTTCGAAAAACTGTTTTTT	CASSFRQNFEKLFF	TRBV7-9	TRBJ1-4	NA	once
TGCAGTCTGACTAGCGGGAGAAGGGAGACCCAGTACTTC	CSLTSGRRETQYF	TRBV20-1	TRBJ2-5	TRBD2	NA
TGCGCCAGCAGCTTGGGGGACTATGGCTACAATGAGCAGTTCTTC	CASSLGDYGYNEQFF	TRBV5-1	TRBJ2-1	TRBD2	NA
TGCGCCAGCAGCCAAGATCAGGGGACTAATGAAAAACTGTTTTTT	CASSQDQGTNEKLFF	TRBV4-3	TRBJ1-4	NA	NA
TGTGCCATCAGTGATAATGAGGGCGAGCAGTACTTC	CAISDNEGEQYF	TRBV10-3	TRBJ2-7	NA	NA
TGCGCCAGCAGCCAAGAAGTCCCAGGGTCGGGTTACACAGATACGCAGTATTTT	CASSQEVPGSGYTDTQYF	TRBV4-1	TRBJ2-3	NA	NA
TGCGCCAGCGGTCAGACAGGGGATAGCTACGAGCAGTACTTC	CASGQTGDSYEQYF	TRBV5-1	TRBJ2-7	TRBD1	NA
TGTGCCAGCAGCGTCGACAGGGTCGTGGTCTCCTACGAGCAGTACTTC	CASSVDRVVVSYEQYF	TRBV7-9	TRBJ2-7	TRBD1	NA
TGTGCCAGCAGCCAATACGGACTAGCGGGAGAAGCCACCTACGAGCAGTACTTC	CASSQYGLAGEATYEQYF	TRBV3-1	TRBJ2-7	TRBD2	few
TGTGCCAGCAGGACACGGGGCGCGAATGAAAAACTGTTTTTT	CASRTRGANEKLFF	TRBV2	TRBJ1-4	NA	NA
TGTGCCAGCAGTGAACGAGGACGGGGCTCTGGGGCCAACGTCCTGACTTTC	CASSERGRGSGANVLTF	TRBV25-1	TRBJ2-6	NA	NA
TGTGCCATCCGTCCCGGGAGGGCCGGGTCCTACAATGAGCAGTACTTC	CAIRPGRAGSYNEQYF	TRBV10-3	TRBJ2-5	TRBD2	NA
TGTGCCAGCAGACCAACGGGAGTTTTTGGCAATCAGCCCCAGCATTTT	CASRPTGVFGNQPQHF	TRBV28	TRBJ1-5	NA	NA
TGTGCCTGGAGTCGGCGGGGCCCCTCCTACAATGAGCAGTTCTTC	CAWSRRGPSYNEQFF	TRBV30	TRBJ2-1	NA	NA
TGTGCCAGCAGTTTAATTGCTGAGACAGATACGCAGTATTTT	CASSLIAETDTQYF	TRBV28	TRBJ2-3	NA	few
TGTGCCAGCAGCCCTCACGGAGCGGTCACAGATACGCAGTATTTT	CASSPHGAVTDTQYF	TRBV7-2	TRBJ2-3	NA	NA
TGCGCCAGCAGCTTCCCGGGACAGGGGGCCGTCGAGCAGTACTTC	CASSFPGQGAVEQYF	TRBV5-1	TRBJ2-7	TRBD1	NA
TGCGCCAGCAGCCAACAAGACGCACAGAACACTGAAGCTTTCTTT	CASSQQDAQNTEAFF	TRBV4-1	TRBJ1-1	NA	NA
TGCAGTGCTAGAGAGGGGCACTCCTACAATGAGCAGTTCTTC	CSAREGHSYNEQFF	TRBV20-1	TRBJ2-1	NA	NA
TGTGCCAGCAGTGGGGACAAGGGCGCGCGGGAGACCCGGTACTTC	CASSGDKGARETRYF	TRBV28	TRBJ2-5	NA	few
TGTGCCAGCACTCCTGGGTTGGGTAGCGGCAATGAGCAGTTCTTC	CASTPGLGSGNEQFF	TRBV6-2/TRBV6-3	TRBJ2-1	NA	NA
TGCAGCGTTGGACGGAATGGGCAGGGTAACGAAAAACTGTTTTTT	CSVGRNGQGNEKLFF	TRBV29-1	TRBJ1-4	NA	few
TGTGCCAGCTCACTAACTCCGGGACAAAGAACCTACGAGCAGTACTTC	CASSLTPGQRTYEQYF	TRBV18	TRBJ2-7	NA	NA
TGTGCCAGCAGTGAGTTTCGTGAGGGGGCTCTAGAGACCCAGTACTTC	CASSEFREGALETQYF	TRBV25-1	TRBJ2-5	TRBD1	NA
TGCAGTGCTCCCGACAGGAGCCAAGAGACCCAGTACTTC	CSAPDRSQETQYF	TRBV20-1	TRBJ2-5	NA	NA
TGTGCCATCAGTCCGGGACACGCCTCGGACGAGCAGTACTTC	CAISPGHASDEQYF	TRBV10-3	TRBJ2-7	NA	few
TGTGCCAGCAGGGCACGGGGACAGGGGAACACTGAAGCTTTCTTT	CASRARGQGNTEAFF	TRBV7-2	TRBJ1-1	TRBD1	NA
TGTGCCAGCAGTTTAGTTGCCGGGATTTACGAGCAGTACTTC	CASSLVAGIYEQYF	TRBV28	TRBJ2-7	NA	NA
TGTGCCAGCATGGGGACTTCAAGATTCTCCTACAATGAGCAGTTCTTC	CASMGTSRFSYNEQFF	TRBV27	TRBJ2-1	NA	once
TGCAGTGTTGGCAATCAGCCCCAGCATTTT	CSVGNQPQHF	TRBV20-1	TRBJ1-5	NA	NA